Listed below are T cell receptor beta chains from one sample, sequenced in a study of blood T cell repertoires in COVID-19. Sequenced by immunoSEQ multiplex PCR; TCRdb stores in-frame clones only, minus some. Here the sample spans 130,000 to 150,000 clones, around 87% being singletons. The sequencing sample was made of peripheral blood. The receptors were sampled from a man between 18 and 35 years old with COVID-19, enrolled during active disease. Both conserved end residues are part of each CDR3. D genes are given only for firm matches. Only part of the rows carry a size: once, few, many, or a class if the clone is expanded.

>NA|TRBJ2-5|NA|TRBV20-1
TGCAGTGCTAGCGCGAGAGAGACCCAGTACTTC
CSASARETQYF
>NA|TRBJ1-1|few|TRBV4-3
TGCGCCAGCAGCCTCGTCGCGATGAACACTGAAGCTTTCTTT
CASSLVAMNTEAFF
>NA|TRBJ2-5|NA|TRBV9
TGTGCCAGCAGCCCCAACCGGGAGACCCAGTACTTC
CASSPNRETQYF
>NA|TRBJ2-3|NA|TRBV30
TGTGCCTGGAGTGGAGGAACAGATACGCAGTATTTT
CAWSGGTDTQYF
>TRBD1|TRBJ2-5|NA|TRBV20-1
TGCAGTGCTAGTGCCGATCCCTGGGACAGAGGGCAAGAGACCCAGTACTTC
CSASADPWDRGQETQYF
>TRBD1|TRBJ1-1|NA|TRBV9
TGTGCCAGCAGCCCGACAGGGGGCTGGGGATCGGAAGCTTTCTTT
CASSPTGGWGSEAFF
>TRBD1|TRBJ2-5|NA|TRBV14
TGTGCCAGCAGCCAGGATGGGACAGCTGGGGAGACCCAGTACTTC
CASSQDGTAGETQYF
>TRBD1|TRBJ2-7|NA|TRBV29-1
TGCAGCGTTGAAACAAACCCGGGACAGGGGGGGGAGCAGTACTTC
CSVETNPGQGGEQYF
>NA|TRBJ2-1|NA|TRBV5-1
TGCGCCAGCAGCACCGGAGGGCTAGTAGGCTACAATGAGCAGTTCTTC
CASSTGGLVGYNEQFF
>TRBD2|TRBJ2-1|NA|TRBV10-3
TGTGCCACCAGAGACAGGGCTCAGCAGCGGGAGGGAACCTACAATGAGCAGTTCTTC
CATRDRAQQREGTYNEQFF
>NA|TRBJ1-3|NA|TRBV28
TGTGCCAGCAGTTTCCACTCTGGAAACACCATATATTTT
CASSFHSGNTIYF
>TRBD1|TRBJ1-5|NA|TRBV18
TGTGCCAGCTCACCACAACAGGGGGCCGGCAATCAGCCCCAGCATTTT
CASSPQQGAGNQPQHF
>NA|TRBJ1-4|NA|TRBV4-3
TGCGCCAGCAGCCACCTGGGTGTAGGAGGATACGAAAAACTGTTTTTT
CASSHLGVGGYEKLFF
>TRBD1|TRBJ2-3|NA|TRBV6-2/TRBV6-3
TGTGCCAGCAGTAGAGGGACAGGAGTCACAGATACGCAGTATTTT
CASSRGTGVTDTQYF
>TRBD2|TRBJ2-5|NA|TRBV7-2
TGTGCCAGCAGCTCGGGACTAGCGGGAGCCGAGACCCAGTACTTC
CASSSGLAGAETQYF
>NA|TRBJ1-1|NA|TRBV20-1
TGCAGTGCTAGTATCAGGAACACTGAAGCTTTCTTT
CSASIRNTEAFF
>TRBD1|TRBJ2-7|NA|TRBV6-5
TGTGCCAGCAGTTACGGCAGGGGGCCCTACGAGCAGTACTTC
CASSYGRGPYEQYF
>NA|TRBJ2-1|NA|TRBV6-2/TRBV6-3
TGTGCCAGCAGTTCCCCCCGGACTGTGAGCTCCTACAATGAGCAGTTCTTC
CASSSPRTVSSYNEQFF
>NA|TRBJ2-3|NA|TRBV28
TGTGCCAGCAGCCCAGGAGGAGTTGTCACAGATACGCAGTATTTT
CASSPGGVVTDTQYF
>TRBD2|TRBJ2-7|NA|TRBV7-9
TGTGCCAGCGGGTCTAGCGGGAGATTTGACGAGCAGTACTTC
CASGSSGRFDEQYF
>NA|TRBJ1-4|NA|TRBV2
TGTGCCAGCCACAGGGACGGTGAGGAAAAACTGCTTTTT
CASHRDGEEKLLF
>TRBD1|TRBJ2-7|NA|TRBV7-2
TGTGCCAGCAGCAAACAACACCCGGGGACAGAAAGATTC
CASSKQHPGTERF
>TRBD1|TRBJ1-5|NA|TRBV6-2/TRBV6-3
TGTGCCAGCAGTTACAGTCCGACAGGGAATCAGCCCCAGCATTTT
CASSYSPTGNQPQHF
>NA|TRBJ2-7|NA|TRBV29-1
TGCAGCGTACAAGACAGGAGGTCACGGAACTACGAGCAGTACTTC
CSVQDRRSRNYEQYF
>NA|TRBJ2-2|NA|TRBV4-3
TGCGCCAGCAGCCAGTTCCCCCCAGGCAGGATGTTCACCGGGGAGCTGTTTTTT
CASSQFPPGRMFTGELFF
>TRBD2|TRBJ2-2|NA|TRBV10-3
TGTGCCATCAGTGGCAAGCGGGAGCCCACCGGGGAGCTGTTTTTT
CAISGKREPTGELFF
>NA|TRBJ1-5|NA|TRBV28
TGTGCCAGCAGTTTAAGGGGAATCGATCAGCCCCAGCATTTT
CASSLRGIDQPQHF
>TRBD1|TRBJ2-7|NA|TRBV19
TGTGCCAGTAGTTCCAGGGACGGGACAGGTCCCTCCTACGAGCAGTACTTC
CASSSRDGTGPSYEQYF
>TRBD2|TRBJ2-5|once|TRBV2
TGTGCCAGCAAGGAGGTAGCGGGAGTAGAGACCCAGTACTTC
CASKEVAGVETQYF
>NA|TRBJ2-3|NA|TRBV27
TGTGCCAGCAGTTTAGAGCGGAGCACAGATACGCAGTATTTT
CASSLERSTDTQYF
>TRBD2|TRBJ2-2|once|TRBV6-7
TGTGCCAGCAGTTACTCTTCTCTAGCGGGAGTAAAAACCGGGGAGCTGTTTTTT
CASSYSSLAGVKTGELFF
>TRBD2|TRBJ2-7|NA|TRBV9
TGTGCCAGCAGCGAGGGACTACGGTCCTACGAGCAGTACTTC
CASSEGLRSYEQYF
>NA|TRBJ2-1|NA|TRBV6-5
TGTGCCAGCAGTCTCCTGCAGGGGTATGAGCAGTTCTTC
CASSLLQGYEQFF
>TRBD1|TRBJ2-5|NA|TRBV28
TGTGCCAGCAGACGCTGGACAGGGAAGGAGACCCAGTACTTC
CASRRWTGKETQYF
>TRBD2|TRBJ2-2|NA|TRBV5-1
TGCGCCAGCAGCTTGTCTAGCGGGAGGGCCGGGGAGCTGTTTTTT
CASSLSSGRAGELFF
>NA|TRBJ2-6|NA|TRBV29-1
TGCAGCACTAGGCTACCTGGGGCCAACGTCCTGACTTTC
CSTRLPGANVLTF
>NA|TRBJ1-2|NA|TRBV28
TGTGCCAGCAGGACGGAGGTATATGGCTACACCTTC
CASRTEVYGYTF
>NA|TRBJ1-1|once|TRBV6-6
TGTGCCGCGCAGACTCGGGGGAACACTGAAGCTTTCTTT
CAAQTRGNTEAFF
>NA|TRBJ1-5|NA|TRBV7-2
TGTGCCAGCAGTTTCTCGGGGGGTAGCAATCAGCCCCAGCATTTT
CASSFSGGSNQPQHF
>NA|TRBJ1-1|NA|TRBV7-9
TGTGCCAGCAGCCCGCCCGAGACAGCGACCACTGAAGCTTTCTTT
CASSPPETATTEAFF
>TRBD1|TRBJ2-1|NA|TRBV2
TGTGCCAGCACGGGACAGGGCTACAATGAGCAGTTCTTC
CASTGQGYNEQFF
>TRBD1|TRBJ1-2|NA|TRBV10-3
TGTGCCATCAACCTAATCGGACAGGGAAATGGCTACACCTTC
CAINLIGQGNGYTF
>TRBD1|TRBJ2-1|NA|TRBV28
TGTGCCAGCAGTCGACCACAGGGGTACAATGAGCAGTTCTTC
CASSRPQGYNEQFF
>NA|TRBJ2-1|NA|TRBV7-3
TGTGCCAGCAGCTTAGGTTCCCCCGCGAGCTCCTACAATGAGCAGTTCTTC
CASSLGSPASSYNEQFF
>TRBD1|TRBJ2-7|few|TRBV5-4
TGTGCCAGCAGCGGGGGGACAGGCCCTGACTCCTACGAGCAGTACTTC
CASSGGTGPDSYEQYF
>TRBD2|TRBJ2-1|NA|TRBV28
TGTGCCAGCAGTTTATCCGGGAGGGCCTTTAAGTTCTTC
CASSLSGRAFKFF
>NA|TRBJ2-2|NA|TRBV12-3/TRBV12-4
TGTGCCAGCAGTGGCAGGGTTGCCGGGGAGCTGTTTTTT
CASSGRVAGELFF
>TRBD1|TRBJ1-6|NA|TRBV6-2/TRBV6-3
TGTGCCAGCAGTCGGACAGGAAAAAATTCACCCCTCCACTTT
CASSRTGKNSPLHF
>TRBD1|TRBJ1-3|NA|TRBV9
TGTGCCAGCAGCCGGACAGGGGTCTCTGGAAACACCATATATTTT
CASSRTGVSGNTIYF
>NA|TRBJ1-5|NA|TRBV19
TGTGCCAGTAGTATGCGGGGTCGTAGCAATCAGCCCCAGCATTTT
CASSMRGRSNQPQHF
>NA|TRBJ2-1|NA|TRBV5-1
TGCGCCAGCAGCTTGTTTCGCTACAATGAGCAGTTCTTC
CASSLFRYNEQFF
>NA|TRBJ2-2|once|TRBV6-6
TGTGCCAGCAGTCCGACCGGGGAGCTGTTTTTT
CASSPTGELFF
>NA|TRBJ1-6|NA|TRBV2
TGTGCCAGCAGTGGGGACACTCTCTATAATTCACCCCTCCACTTT
CASSGDTLYNSPLHF
>TRBD1|TRBJ1-3|NA|TRBV5-4
TGTGCCAGCAGCTTGACAGGGGACGGAAACACCATATATTTT
CASSLTGDGNTIYF